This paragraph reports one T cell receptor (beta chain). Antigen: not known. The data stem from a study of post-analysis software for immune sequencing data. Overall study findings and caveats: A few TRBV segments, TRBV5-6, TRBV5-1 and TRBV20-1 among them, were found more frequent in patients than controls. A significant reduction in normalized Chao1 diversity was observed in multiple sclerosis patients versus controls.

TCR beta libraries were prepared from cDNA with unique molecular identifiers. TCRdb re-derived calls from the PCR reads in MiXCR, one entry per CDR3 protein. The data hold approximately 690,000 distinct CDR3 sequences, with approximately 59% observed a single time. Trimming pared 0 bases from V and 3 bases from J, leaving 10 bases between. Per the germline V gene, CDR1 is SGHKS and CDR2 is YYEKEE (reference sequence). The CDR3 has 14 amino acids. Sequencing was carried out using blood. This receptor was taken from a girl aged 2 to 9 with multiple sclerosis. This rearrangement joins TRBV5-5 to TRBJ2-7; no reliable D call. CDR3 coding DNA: TGTGCCAGCAGCTTGGATCAGAATTTCTACGAGCAGTACTTC. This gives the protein CASSLDQNFYEQYF.